This paragraph covers one TCR beta chain sequence. These data are taken from a study of shared clonotypes between healthy human individuals. TCRdb's copy holds only in-frame clones and misses some; the assay was immunoSEQ multiplex PCR. The table has approximately 440,000 clones, over 60% seen once. Germline V gene lookup returns CDR1 MDHEN and CDR2 SYDVKM. V shed 6 bases and J 5 bases; nucleotides not matched to a gene: 6. The CDR3 contains 13 residues. This clonotype originated in a woman between 35 and 50 years old in good health. Some clones in this sample may be carry-over from other donors' samples. The chain joins TRBV28 to TRBJ2-5; 7 positions agree with TRBD1. Sequenced sample: PBMCs. Written as DNA, the CDR3 is TGTGCCAGCAGGACGACAGGGTTGGAGACCCAGTACTTC. Translating it yields CASRTTGLETQYF.